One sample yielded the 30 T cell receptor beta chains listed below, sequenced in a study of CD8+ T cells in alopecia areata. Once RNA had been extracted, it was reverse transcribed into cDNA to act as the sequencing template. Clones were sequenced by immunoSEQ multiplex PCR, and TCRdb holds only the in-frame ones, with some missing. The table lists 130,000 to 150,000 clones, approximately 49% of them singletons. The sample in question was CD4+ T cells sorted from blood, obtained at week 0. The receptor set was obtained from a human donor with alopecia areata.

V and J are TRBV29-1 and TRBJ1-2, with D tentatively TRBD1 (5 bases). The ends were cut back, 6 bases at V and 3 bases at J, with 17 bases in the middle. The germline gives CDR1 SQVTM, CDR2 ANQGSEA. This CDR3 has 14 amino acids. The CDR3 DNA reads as TGCAGCGTGGGGCTAGGGTATCAGGACTATGGCTACACCTTC. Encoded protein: CSVGLGYQDYGYTF.

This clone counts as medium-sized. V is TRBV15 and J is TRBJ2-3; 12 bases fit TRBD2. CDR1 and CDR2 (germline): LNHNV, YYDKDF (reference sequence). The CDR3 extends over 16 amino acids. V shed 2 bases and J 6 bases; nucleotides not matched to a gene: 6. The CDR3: CATSRMTSGRTDTQYF. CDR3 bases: TGTGCCACCAGCAGAATGACTAGCGGGAGAACTGATACGCAGTATTTT.

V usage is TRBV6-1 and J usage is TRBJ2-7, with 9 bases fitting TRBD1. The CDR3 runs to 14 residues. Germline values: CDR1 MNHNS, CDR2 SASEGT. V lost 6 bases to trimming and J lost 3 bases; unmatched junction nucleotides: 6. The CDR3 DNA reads TGTGCCAGCAGACTGGGACAGGGATACTACGAGCAGTACTTC. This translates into CASRLGQGYYEQYF.

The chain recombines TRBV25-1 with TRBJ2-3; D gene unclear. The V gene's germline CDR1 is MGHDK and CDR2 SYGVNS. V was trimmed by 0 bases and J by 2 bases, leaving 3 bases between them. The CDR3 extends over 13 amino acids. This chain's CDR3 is CASSEYFTDTQYF. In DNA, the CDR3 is TGTGCCAGCAGTGAATATTTCACAGATACGCAGTATTTT.

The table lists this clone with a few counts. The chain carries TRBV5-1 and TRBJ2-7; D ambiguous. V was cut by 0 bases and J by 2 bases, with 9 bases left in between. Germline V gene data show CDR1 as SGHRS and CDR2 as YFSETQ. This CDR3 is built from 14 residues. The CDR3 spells CASSLETSTYEQYF. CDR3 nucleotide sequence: TGCGCCAGCAGCTTGGAGACATCCACCTACGAGCAGTACTTC.

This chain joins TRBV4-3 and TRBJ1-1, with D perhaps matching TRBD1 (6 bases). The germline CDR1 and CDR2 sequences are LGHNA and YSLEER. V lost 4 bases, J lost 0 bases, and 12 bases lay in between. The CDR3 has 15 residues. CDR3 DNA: TGCGCCAGCAGCCGGTACAGGGAAATGAACACTGAAGCTTTCTTT. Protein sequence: CASSRYREMNTEAFF.

CDR3 DNA: TGCAGCGTTGGAGGGACTAGTGGTATAGTGGGGCAGTTCTTC. Encoded protein: CSVGGTSGIVGQFF. The chain employs TRBV29-1 and TRBJ2-1; TRBD2 aligns across 8 bases. Germline CDR1 and CDR2: SQVTM and ANQGSEA. The V gene end was trimmed by 4 bases and the J gene end by 12 bases; junction bases not matched to a gene: 14. The CDR3 is 14 amino acids.

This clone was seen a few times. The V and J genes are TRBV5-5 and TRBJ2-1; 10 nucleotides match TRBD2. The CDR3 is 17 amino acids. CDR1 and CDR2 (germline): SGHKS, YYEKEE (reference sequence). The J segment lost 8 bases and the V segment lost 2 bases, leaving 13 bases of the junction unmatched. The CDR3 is CASSFGSPGLASDEQFF. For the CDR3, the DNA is TGTGCCAGCAGCTTCGGATCGCCGGGACTAGCGAGCGATGAGCAGTTCTTC.

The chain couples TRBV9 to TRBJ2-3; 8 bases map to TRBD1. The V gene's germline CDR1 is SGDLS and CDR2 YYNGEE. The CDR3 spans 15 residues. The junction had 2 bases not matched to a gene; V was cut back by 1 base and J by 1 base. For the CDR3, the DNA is TGTGCCAGCAGCGTAACGACAGGGGGCACAGATACGCAGTATTTT. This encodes CASSVTTGGTDTQYF. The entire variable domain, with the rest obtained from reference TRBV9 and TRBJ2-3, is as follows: DSGVTQTPKHLITATGQRVTLRCSPRSGDLSVYWYQQSLDQGLQFLIQYYNGEERAKGNILERFSAQQFPDLHSELNLSSLELGDSALYFCASSVTTGGTDTQYFGPGTRLTVL.

The CDR3 region is CASSLDRAGETQYF. In nucleotides, the CDR3 is TGCGCCAGCAGCTTGGACAGGGCTGGAGAGACCCAGTACTTC. This chain uses TRBV5-1 with TRBJ2-5; TRBD1 is a possible D gene (6 bases). The CDR3 is made up of 14 amino acids. V was pared by 0 bases and J by 4 bases, with 10 bases between. CDR1 is SGHRS and CDR2 is YFSETQ in the germline V gene. The full variable domain, with the rest looked up from reference TRBV5-1 and TRBJ2-5, is KAGVTQTPRYLIKTRGQQVTLSCSPISGHRSVSWYQQTPGQGLQFLFEYFSETQRNKGNFPGRFSGRQFSNSRSEMNVSTLELGDSALYLCASSLDRAGETQYFGPGTRLLVL.

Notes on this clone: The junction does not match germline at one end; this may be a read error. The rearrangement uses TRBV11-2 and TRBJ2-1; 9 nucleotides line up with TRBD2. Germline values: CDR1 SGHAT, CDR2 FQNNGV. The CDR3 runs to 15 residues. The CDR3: CTSSLVSGSPNEQFF. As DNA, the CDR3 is TGTACCAGCAGCTTGGTTAGCGGGAGCCCCAATGAGCAGTTCTTC.

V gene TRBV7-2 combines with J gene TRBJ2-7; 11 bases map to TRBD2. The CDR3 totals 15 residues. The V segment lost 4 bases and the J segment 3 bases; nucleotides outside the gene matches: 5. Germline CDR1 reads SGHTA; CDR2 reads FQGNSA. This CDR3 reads CASSSTGTSGYEQYF. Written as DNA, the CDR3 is TGTGCCAGCAGCTCTACCGGGACTAGCGGCTACGAGCAGTACTTC.

In DNA form, the CDR3 reads TGTGCCTGGAGCGCTGGGACTAGCGGGAGGTTTGAGTTCTTC. It specifies CAWSAGTSGRFEFF. The rearrangement joins TRBV30 to TRBJ2-1; TRBD2 matches 15 bases. Germline V gene sequence: CDR1 GTSNPN, CDR2 SVGIG (reference sequence). V shed 3 bases and J 14 bases; nucleotides not matched to a gene: 8. The CDR3 has 14 residues. Together with reference TRBV30 and TRBJ2-1, the CDR3 gives the full variable domain: SQTIHQWPATLVQPVGSPLSLECTVEGTSNPNLYWYRQAAGRGLQLLFYSVGIGQISSEVPQNLSASRPQDRQFILSSKKLLLSDSGFYLCAWSAGTSGRFEFFGPGTRLTVL.

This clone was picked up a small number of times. The CDR3 loop reads CASRSGLPSYNEQFF. The CDR3 coding sequence is TGTGCCAGCAGGTCAGGACTGCCCTCCTACAATGAGCAGTTCTTC. The V gene is TRBV7-2, the J gene TRBJ2-1, with TRBD2 as a possible D gene (5 bases). With 6 bases removed from V and 0 bases from J, the gap between germline ends came to 12 bases. The CDR3 is 15 amino acids. The germline V gene encodes CDR1 SGHTA and CDR2 FQGNSA.

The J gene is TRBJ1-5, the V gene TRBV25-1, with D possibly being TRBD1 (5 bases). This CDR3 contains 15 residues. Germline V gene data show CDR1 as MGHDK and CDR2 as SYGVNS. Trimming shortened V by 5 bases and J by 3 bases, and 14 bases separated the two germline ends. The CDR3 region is CASSPGGRINQPQHF. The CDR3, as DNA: TGTGCCAGCAGTCCCGGGGGACGGATCAATCAGCCCCAGCATTTT.

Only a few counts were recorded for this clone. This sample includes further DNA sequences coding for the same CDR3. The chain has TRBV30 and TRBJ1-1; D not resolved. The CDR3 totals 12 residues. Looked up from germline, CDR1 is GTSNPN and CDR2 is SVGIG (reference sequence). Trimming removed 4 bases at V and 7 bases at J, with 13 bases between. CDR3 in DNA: TGTGCCTGGACATACCAATACGATGAAGCTTTCTTT. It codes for CAWTYQYDEAFF. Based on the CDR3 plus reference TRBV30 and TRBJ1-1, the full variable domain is SQTIHQWPATLVQPVGSPLSLECTVEGTSNPNLYWYRQAAGRGLQLLFYSVGIGQISSEVPQNLSASRPQDRQFILSSKKLLLSDSGFYLCAWTYQYDEAFFGQGTRLTVV.

The CDR3 DNA follows: TGCGCCAGCAGCTTGGCGTTAGCGGGAGAGGGGGATACGCAGTATTTT. Its translation is CASSLALAGEGDTQYF. The chain joins TRBV5-1 to TRBJ2-3; 9 nucleotides agree with TRBD2. J lost 6 bases, V lost 0 bases, and 8 bases had no gene match. This CDR3 is 16 amino acids long. In germline, CDR1 is SGHRS, CDR2 YFSETQ. The full variable domain, its missing parts supplied by reference TRBV5-1 and TRBJ2-3, is KAGVTQTPRYLIKTRGQQVTLSCSPISGHRSVSWYQQTPGQGLQFLFEYFSETQRNKGNFPGRFSGRQFSNSRSEMNVSTLELGDSALYLCASSLALAGEGDTQYFGPGTRLTVL.

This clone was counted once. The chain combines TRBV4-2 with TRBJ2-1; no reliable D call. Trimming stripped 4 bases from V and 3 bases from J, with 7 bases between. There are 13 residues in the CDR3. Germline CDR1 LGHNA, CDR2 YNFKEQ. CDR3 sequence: CASSPGYYNEQFF. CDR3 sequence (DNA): TGTGCCAGCAGCCCCGGGTACTACAATGAGCAGTTCTTC.

CDR3 loop: CASSLSNVAVHGYTF. Written as DNA, the CDR3 is TGTGCCAGCAGCTTATCCAACGTGGCTGTTCATGGCTACACCTTC. This sequence joins TRBV7-2 and TRBJ1-2; D is unresolved. Germline loops: CDR1 SGHTA, CDR2 FQGNSA. The CDR3 length is 15 residues. V shed 2 bases and J shed 6 bases, with 16 bases lying between them.

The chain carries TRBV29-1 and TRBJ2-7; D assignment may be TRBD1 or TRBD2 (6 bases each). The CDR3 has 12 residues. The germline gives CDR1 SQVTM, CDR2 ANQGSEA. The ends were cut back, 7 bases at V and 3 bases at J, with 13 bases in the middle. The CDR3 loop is CSAGGGGYEQYF. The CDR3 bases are TGCAGCGCAGGAGGAGGGGGCTACGAGCAGTACTTC.

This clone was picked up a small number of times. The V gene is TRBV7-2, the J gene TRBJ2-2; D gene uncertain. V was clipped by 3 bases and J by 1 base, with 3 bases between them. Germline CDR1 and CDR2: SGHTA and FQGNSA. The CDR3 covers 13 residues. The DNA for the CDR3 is TGTGCCAGCAGCTTTCTGAACACCGGGGAGCTGTTTTTT. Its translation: CASSFLNTGELFF.

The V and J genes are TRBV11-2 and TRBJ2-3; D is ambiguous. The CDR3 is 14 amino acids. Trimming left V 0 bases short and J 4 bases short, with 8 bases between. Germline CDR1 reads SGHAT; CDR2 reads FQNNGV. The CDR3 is CASSLDSVSDTQYF. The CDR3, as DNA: TGTGCCAGCAGCTTAGATAGTGTATCAGATACGCAGTATTTT.

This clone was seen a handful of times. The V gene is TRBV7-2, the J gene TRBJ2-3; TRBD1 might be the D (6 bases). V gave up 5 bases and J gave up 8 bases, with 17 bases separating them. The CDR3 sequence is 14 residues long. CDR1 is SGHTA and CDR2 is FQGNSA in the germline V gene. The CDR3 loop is CASSPSSTGTTQYF. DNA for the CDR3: TGTGCCAGCAGCCCTAGCAGCACAGGGACTACGCAGTATTTT.

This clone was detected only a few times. CDR3 sequence: CASSYLYGSYEQYF. The CDR3 bases are TGTGCCAGCAGTTACCTTTACGGGAGTTACGAGCAGTACTTC. J is TRBJ2-7 and V is TRBV6-6; D may be TRBD2 (6 bases). The CDR3 sequence is 14 residues long. Germline assignment: CDR1 MNHNY and CDR2 SVGAGI (reference sequence). Trimming cost V 2 bases and J 4 bases, with 12 bases left between them.

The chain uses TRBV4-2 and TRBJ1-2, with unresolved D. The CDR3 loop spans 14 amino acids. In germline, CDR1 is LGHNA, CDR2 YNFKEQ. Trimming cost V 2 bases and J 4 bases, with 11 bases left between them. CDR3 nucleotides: TGTGCCAGCAGCCAACGCACAGTCACCTATGGCTACACCTTC. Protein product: CASSQRTVTYGYTF.

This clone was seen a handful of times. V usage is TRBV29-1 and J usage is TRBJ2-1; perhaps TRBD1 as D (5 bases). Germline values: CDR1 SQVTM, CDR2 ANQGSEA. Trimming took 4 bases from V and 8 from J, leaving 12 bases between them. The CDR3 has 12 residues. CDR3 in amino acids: CSVGGPVDEQFF. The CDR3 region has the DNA TGCAGCGTTGGGGGCCCCGTCGATGAGCAGTTCTTC.

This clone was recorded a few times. CDR3 amino acids: CASSTDRDNEQFF. The CDR3 DNA sequence: TGTGCCAGCAGTACCGACAGGGACAATGAGCAGTTCTTC. The chain combines TRBV2 with TRBJ2-1; 7 positions match TRBD1. The CDR3 is made up of 13 amino acids. The J segment lost 5 bases and the V segment lost 5 bases, leaving 3 bases of the junction unmatched. Germline-derived CDR1 and CDR2 are SNHLY and FYNNEI.

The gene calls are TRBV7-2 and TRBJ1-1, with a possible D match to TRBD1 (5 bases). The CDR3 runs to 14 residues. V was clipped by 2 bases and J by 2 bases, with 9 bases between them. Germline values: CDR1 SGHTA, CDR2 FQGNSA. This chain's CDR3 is CASSLQGVNTEAFF. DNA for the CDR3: TGTGCCAGCAGCTTACAGGGTGTCAACACTGAAGCTTTCTTT.

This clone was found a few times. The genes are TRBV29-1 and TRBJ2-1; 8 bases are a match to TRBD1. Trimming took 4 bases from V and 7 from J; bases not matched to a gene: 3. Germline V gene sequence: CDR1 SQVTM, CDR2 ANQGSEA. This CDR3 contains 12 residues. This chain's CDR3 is CSVGQGSNEQFF. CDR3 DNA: TGCAGCGTTGGACAGGGGTCGAATGAGCAGTTCTTC.

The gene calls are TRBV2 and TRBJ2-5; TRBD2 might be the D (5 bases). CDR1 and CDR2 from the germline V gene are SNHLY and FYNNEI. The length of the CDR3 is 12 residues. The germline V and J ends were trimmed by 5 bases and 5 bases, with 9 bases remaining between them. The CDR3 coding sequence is TGTGCCAGCAGTCAAAGCGGTGAGACCCAGTACTTC. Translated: CASSQSGETQYF.